The 22 T cell receptor beta chains below all came from one sample that was sequenced in a study of blood T cell repertoires in COVID-19. The method was immunoSEQ multiplex PCR; TCRdb's version includes in-frame clones alone and lacks a portion of them. This table holds approximately 85,000 clones, around 87% found once. Sequenced material: peripheral blood. The receptors come from an elderly woman with active or convalescent COVID-19.

The chain links TRBV3-1 (or the pseudogene TRBV3-2) to TRBJ2-5, with D unclear. Trimming cost V 3 bases and J 5 bases, with 4 bases left between them. The CDR3 consists of 11 residues. Germline values: CDR1 LGHDT, CDR2 YNNKEL (reference sequence). The CDR3 DNA reads as TGTGCCAGCAGCCATCCTGAGACCCAGTACTTC. As protein: CASSHPETQYF.

This chain connects TRBV10-2 to TRBJ1-1, with a possible D match to TRBD1 (6 bases). Germline CDR1 reads WSHSY; CDR2 reads SAAADI. This CDR3 has 14 amino acids. Trimming removed 2 bases from V and 1 base from J, with 8 bases in between. This CDR3 is CASSETGRNTEAFF. CDR3 in DNA: TGCGCCAGCAGTGAGACAGGGAGGAACACTGAAGCTTTCTTT.

This clone was counted once. The chain uses TRBV19 and TRBJ1-2, with unresolved D. The CDR3 is 13 amino acids. Trimming removed 5 bases from V and 4 bases from J, with 11 bases in between. Looked up from germline, CDR1 is LNHDA and CDR2 is SQIVND (reference sequence). CDR3 bases: TGTGCCAGTAGTGCGGGAGGAGGCTATGGCTACACCTTC. This gives the protein CASSAGGGYGYTF. Filled out from reference TRBV19 and TRBJ1-2, the complete variable domain reads DGGITQSPKYLFRKEGQNVTLSCEQNLNHDAMYWYRQDPGQGLRLIYYSQIVNDFQKGDIAEGYSVSREKKESFPLTVTSAQKNPTAFYLCASSAGGGYGYTFGSGTRLTVV.

The CDR3 spells CASSLTGQPNTEAFF. Here the CDR3 DNA reads TGTGCCAGCAGCTTAACGGGACAGCCGAACACTGAAGCTTTCTTT. V gene TRBV7-3 combines with J gene TRBJ1-1, with TRBD1 identical over 7 bases. In germline, CDR1 is SGHTA, CDR2 FQGTGA. This CDR3 is 15 amino acids long. V trimming: 0 bases; J trimming: 1 base; junction bases outside the gene matches: 2.

This rearrangement joins TRBV27 to TRBJ2-3; TRBD1 agrees at 8 bases. The V gene end was trimmed by 4 bases and the J gene end by 4 bases; junction bases not matched to a gene: 4. This CDR3 comprises 14 residues. Germline V CDR1 and CDR2: MNHEY, SMNVEV (reference sequence). DNA for the CDR3: TGTGCCAGCAGTTCCAGGGGGCTTGCAGATACGCAGTATTTT. Translating gives CASSSRGLADTQYF.

The chain couples TRBV15 to TRBJ1-1; TRBD1 might be the D (5 bases). The CDR3 runs 13 residues. Trimming stripped 1 base from V and 3 bases from J, with 6 bases between. CDR1 and CDR2 from the germline V gene are LNHNV and YYDKDF (reference sequence). Written as DNA, the CDR3 is TGTGCCACCAGCAGAGGGGGGGACACTGAAGCTTTCTTT. Protein: CATSRGGDTEAFF.

CDR3 region: CASSLDGQLVYTEAFF. The DNA for the CDR3 is TGTGCCAGCAGCCTCGACGGACAGTTAGTGTACACTGAAGCTTTCTTT. The chain recombines TRBV28 with TRBJ1-1; tentative D call: TRBD1 (6 bases). Germline CDR1 is MDHEN and CDR2 is SYDVKM. V was clipped by 6 bases and J by 3 bases, with 20 bases between them. The CDR3 loop spans 16 amino acids. Full variable domain (remainder filled in from reference TRBV28 and TRBJ1-1): DVKVTQSSRYLVKRTGEKVFLECVQDMDHENMFWYRQDPGLGLRLIYFSYDVKMKEKGDIPEGYSVSREKKERFSLILESASTNQTSMYLCASSLDGQLVYTEAFFGQGTRLTVV.

The rearrangement uses TRBV7-2 and TRBJ2-7, with D uncertain. CDR1 and CDR2 (germline): SGHTA, FQGNSA. V was cut by 3 bases and J by 6 bases, with 12 bases left in between. CDR3 size: 13 residues. The chain's CDR3 is CASSFSGSREQYF. The CDR3 DNA reads as TGTGCCAGCAGCTTTTCAGGATCTCGCGAGCAGTACTTC.

V is TRBV11-2 and J is TRBJ2-2; TRBD2 agrees at 12 bases. The CDR3 sequence is 16 residues long. The junction had 3 bases not matched to a gene; V was cut back by 1 base and J by 6 bases. Germline values: CDR1 SGHAT, CDR2 FQNNGV. Written as DNA, the CDR3 is TGTGCCAGCAGCTTAGCTTCTAGCGGGAGGGCCGGGGAGCTGTTTTTT. Translating gives CASSLASSGRAGELFF.

The rearrangement joins TRBV5-4 to TRBJ2-1; 9 bases are a match to TRBD2. CDR1 is SGHNT and CDR2 is YYREEE in the germline V gene (reference sequence). The CDR3 contains 15 residues. Losses at the gene ends were 4 bases for V and 7 bases for J; bases not matched to a gene: 9. The CDR3 sequence: CASSAGSGSLNEQFF. The CDR3 DNA follows: TGTGCCAGCAGCGCGGGTAGCGGGAGTTTGAATGAGCAGTTCTTC.

The chain links TRBV18 to TRBJ1-6; 10 bases match TRBD1. There are 17 residues in the CDR3. Germline CDR1 is KGHSH and CDR2 is LQKENI. With V trimmed by 3 bases and J by 5 bases, 7 bases remained unmatched. The CDR3 region has the DNA TGTGCCAGCTCACCTCGGGACAGGGGTTTGAATAATTCACCCCTCCACTTT. Residues: CASSPRDRGLNNSPLHF. Based on the CDR3 plus reference TRBV18 and TRBJ1-6, the full variable domain is NAGVMQNPRHLVRRRGQEARLRCSPMKGHSHVYWYRQLPEEGLKFMVYLQKENIIDESGMPKERFSAEFPKEGPSILRIQQVVRGDSAAYFCASSPRDRGLNNSPLHFGNGTRLTVT.

This chain connects TRBV7-6 to TRBJ1-1; 8 nucleotides agree with TRBD1. The junction had 8 bases not matched to a gene; V was cut back by 6 bases and J by 2 bases. The germline V gene has CDR1 SGHVS and CDR2 FNYEAQ. This CDR3 is built from 15 residues. The CDR3 spells CASRPRTGINTEAFF. CDR3 bases: TGTGCCAGCAGACCGAGGACAGGGATTAACACTGAAGCTTTCTTT.

The V and J genes are TRBV5-5 and TRBJ1-4, with D uncertain. Germline V gives CDR1 SGHKS, CDR2 YYEKEE (reference sequence). The CDR3 spans 14 residues. Trimming removed 2 bases at V and 2 bases at J, with 7 bases between. The CDR3: CASSFGDTNEKLFF. CDR3 DNA: TGTGCCAGCAGCTTCGGAGACACTAATGAAAAACTGTTTTTT.

In its sample, this clone was seen a few times. The V call is TRBV5-1, the J call TRBJ1-5, with D hard to call. The V and J ends lost 6 bases and 11 bases respectively, with 21 bases between them. The CDR3 contains 14 residues. The germline V gene encodes CDR1 SGHRS and CDR2 YFSETQ. CDR3: CASTIPLGCGAQHF. As DNA, the CDR3 is TGCGCCAGCACCATACCCTTGGGGTGCGGGGCCCAGCATTTT. Full variable domain (outside the CDR3, taken from reference TRBV5-1 and TRBJ1-5): KAGVTQTPRYLIKTRGQQVTLSCSPISGHRSVSWYQQTPGQGLQFLFEYFSETQRNKGNFPGRFSGRQFSNSRSEMNVSTLELGDSALYLCASTIPLGCGAQHFGDGTRLSIL.

V is TRBV7-2 and J is TRBJ1-6; TRBD1 matches 9 bases. The ends lost 5 bases at V and 1 base at J; junction bases unmatched: 3. This CDR3 is built from 16 residues. From germline, CDR1 is SGHTA and CDR2 FQGNSA. The CDR3, as DNA: TGTGCCAGCAGCCTCGGACAGGGGTCCTATAATTCACCCCTCCACTTT. It specifies CASSLGQGSYNSPLHF.

The chain has TRBV7-2 and TRBJ2-1; TRBD2 agrees at 14 bases. Trimming cost V 5 bases and J 7 bases; bases outside gene matches: 10. This CDR3 comprises 17 residues. Germline V gives CDR1 SGHTA, CDR2 FQGNSA. The CDR3 region is CASSPRLAGGIGNEQFF. The CDR3 region has the DNA TGTGCCAGCAGCCCAAGACTAGCGGGAGGGATCGGGAATGAGCAGTTCTTC.

The chain is built from TRBV19 and TRBJ2-1; 10 nucleotides agree with TRBD2. Trimming cost V 8 bases and J 4 bases; bases outside gene matches: 2. Germline V lookup: CDR1 LNHDA, CDR2 SQIVND (reference sequence). The CDR3 extends over 13 amino acids. The CDR3 loop reads CASQREGYNEQFF. Here the CDR3 DNA reads TGTGCCAGTCAGCGGGAGGGATACAATGAGCAGTTCTTC.

This chain links TRBV5-1 with TRBJ2-7; possible D gene TRBD1, 5 bases. Germline assignment: CDR1 SGHRS and CDR2 YFSETQ. Trimming removed 1 base at V and 2 bases at J, with 10 bases between. This CDR3 is built from 14 residues. CDR3 sequence reads: CASSLWGEAYEQYF. Here the CDR3 DNA reads TGCGCCAGCAGCTTGTGGGGCGAAGCCTACGAGCAGTACTTC.

The gene calls are TRBV28 and TRBJ2-4, with 12 bases matching TRBD1. The trim removed 11 bases at V and 1 base at J, leaving 12 bases unmatched. CDR3 length: 17 amino acids. In germline, CDR1 is MDHEN, CDR2 SYDVKM. CDR3 region: CAAMKGQGAFAKNIQYF. CDR3 bases: TGTGCCGCCATGAAGGGACAGGGGGCTTTTGCCAAAAACATTCAGTACTTC.

The chain joins TRBV15 to TRBJ2-5; D is undetermined. This CDR3 contains 14 residues. V was cut by 0 bases and J by 2 bases, with 7 bases left in between. Germline-derived CDR1 and CDR2 are LNHNV and YYDKDF (reference sequence). In DNA form, the CDR3 reads TGTGCCACCAGCAGAGAAAACATACAAGAGACCCAGTACTTC. Its protein product is CATSRENIQETQYF. Complete variable domain (other parts from reference TRBV15 and TRBJ2-5): DAMVIQNPRYQVTQFGKPVTLSCSQTLNHNVMYWYQQKSSQAPKLLFHYYDKDFNNEADTPDNFQSRRPNTSFCFLDIRSPGLGDTAMYLCATSRENIQETQYFGPGTRLLVL.

The chain employs TRBV11-2 and TRBJ1-2; 9 bases are a match to TRBD1. V was clipped by 4 bases and J by 3 bases; unmatched bases: 9. This CDR3 is 16 amino acids long. Per germline, CDR1 SGHAT and CDR2 FQNNGV. CDR3 nucleotides: TGTGCCAGCAGCTCCTCCTCGGACAGGGGCCACTATGGCTACACCTTC. Translation gives CASSSSSDRGHYGYTF.

The chain combines TRBV19 with TRBJ1-1, with D unresolved. Germline V gene lookup returns CDR1 LNHDA and CDR2 SQIVND (reference sequence). The CDR3 extends over 15 amino acids. Trimming stripped 1 base from V and 1 base from J, with 10 bases between. The CDR3 coding sequence is TGTGCCAGTAGTATAGCCCAGGCCCCGAACACTGAAGCTTTCTTT. Its protein is CASSIAQAPNTEAFF. Supplemented by reference TRBV19 and TRBJ1-1, the full variable domain reads DGGITQSPKYLFRKEGQNVTLSCEQNLNHDAMYWYRQDPGQGLRLIYYSQIVNDFQKGDIAEGYSVSREKKESFPLTVTSAQKNPTAFYLCASSIAQAPNTEAFFGQGTRLTVV.